This T cell receptor beta chain was identified during a study of cytomegalovirus exposure and HLA in healthy donors. PCR used 60 Vbeta primers and 13 Jbeta primers. TCRdb's copy holds only in-frame clones and misses some; the assay was immunoSEQ multiplex PCR. The table shows 150,000 to 200,000 clones, with over 70% occurring only once. Trimming cost V 3 bases and J 1 base, with 7 bases left between them. Germline CDR1 and CDR2: MNHEY and SMNVEV (reference sequence). The CDR3 totals 14 residues. The sample was PBMCs. The genes are TRBV27 and TRBJ1-3, with D unresolved. The clonotype comes from a woman in her thirties or forties in good health and CMV-seropositive. CDR3: CASSFSGSGNTIYF. The CDR3 nucleotides read TGTGCCAGCAGTTTTTCGGGATCTGGAAACACCATATATTTT.